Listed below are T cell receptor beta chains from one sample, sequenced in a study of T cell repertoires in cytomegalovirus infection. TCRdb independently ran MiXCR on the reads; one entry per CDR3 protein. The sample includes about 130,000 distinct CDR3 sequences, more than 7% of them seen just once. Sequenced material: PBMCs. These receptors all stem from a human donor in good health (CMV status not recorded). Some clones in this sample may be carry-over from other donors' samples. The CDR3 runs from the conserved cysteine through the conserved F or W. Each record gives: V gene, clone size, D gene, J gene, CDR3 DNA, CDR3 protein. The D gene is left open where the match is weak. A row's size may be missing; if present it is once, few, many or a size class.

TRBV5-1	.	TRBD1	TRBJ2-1	TGCGCCAGCAGCTTGGGGGGGACAGGGCCCTACAATGAGCAGTTCTTC	CASSLGGTGPYNEQFF
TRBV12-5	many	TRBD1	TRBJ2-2	TGTGCTATTTCGAGGACAGGAAACACCGGGGAGCTGTTTTTT	CAISRTGNTGELFF
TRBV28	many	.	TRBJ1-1	TGTGCCAGCAGCCACCGGGACGGATTTGAAGCTTTCTTT	CASSHRDGFEAFF
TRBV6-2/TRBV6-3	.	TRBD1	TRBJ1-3	TGTGCCAGCAGTTACTCGACAGGGGACGGAAACACCATATATTTT	CASSYSTGDGNTIYF
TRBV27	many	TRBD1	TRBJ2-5	TGTGCCAGCACTTTGATACCTGACAGGGGCCAAGAGACCCAGTACTTC	CASTLIPDRGQETQYF
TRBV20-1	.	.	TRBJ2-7	TGCAGTGCTAGGGGTCAGCCCTCCTACGAGCAGTACTTC	CSARGQPSYEQYF
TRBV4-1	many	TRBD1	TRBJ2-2	TGCGCCAGCAGCCAAGAAGGAATAGATAGTGACAGGGGACCCGGGGAGCTGTTTTTT	CASSQEGIDSDRGPGELFF
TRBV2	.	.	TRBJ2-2	TGTGCCAGCAGTGGCGACAGGAGCTACACCGGGGAGCTGTTTTTT	CASSGDRSYTGELFF
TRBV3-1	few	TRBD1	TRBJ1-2	TGTGCCAGCAGCGACAGGGATTTGCTTTACACCTTC	CASSDRDLLYTF
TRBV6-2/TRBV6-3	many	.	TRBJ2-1	TGTGCCAGCAGAGGTAGCACTTACAATGAGCAGTTCTTC	CASRGSTYNEQFF
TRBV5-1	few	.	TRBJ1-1	TGCGCCAGCAGCTTGGTCCCGGGGTTACTTGTGAACACTGAAGCTTTCTTT	CASSLVPGLLVNTEAFF
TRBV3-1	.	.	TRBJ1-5	TGTGCCAGCGCGATGGGGAGCGGCAATCAGCCCCAGCATTTT	CASAMGSGNQPQHF
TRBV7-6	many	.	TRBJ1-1	TGTGCCAGCAGCGGACCGTTGGGCCCCAGCACTGAAGCTTTCTTT	CASSGPLGPSTEAFF
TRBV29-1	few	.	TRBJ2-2	TGCAGCGTCAACATATATGGTACCGGGGAGCTGTTTTTT	CSVNIYGTGELFF
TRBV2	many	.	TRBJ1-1	TGTGCCAGCAGTACACGGGCCTCAAACACTGAAGCTTTCTTT	CASSTRASNTEAFF
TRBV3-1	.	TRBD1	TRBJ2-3	TGTGCCAGCAGCCAAGATCTCGGACAGGGAAAAGATACGCAGTATTTT	CASSQDLGQGKDTQYF
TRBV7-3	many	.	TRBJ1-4	TGTGCCAGCAGCCCCGGGGGGGCCACTAATGAAAAACTGTTTTTT	CASSPGGATNEKLFF